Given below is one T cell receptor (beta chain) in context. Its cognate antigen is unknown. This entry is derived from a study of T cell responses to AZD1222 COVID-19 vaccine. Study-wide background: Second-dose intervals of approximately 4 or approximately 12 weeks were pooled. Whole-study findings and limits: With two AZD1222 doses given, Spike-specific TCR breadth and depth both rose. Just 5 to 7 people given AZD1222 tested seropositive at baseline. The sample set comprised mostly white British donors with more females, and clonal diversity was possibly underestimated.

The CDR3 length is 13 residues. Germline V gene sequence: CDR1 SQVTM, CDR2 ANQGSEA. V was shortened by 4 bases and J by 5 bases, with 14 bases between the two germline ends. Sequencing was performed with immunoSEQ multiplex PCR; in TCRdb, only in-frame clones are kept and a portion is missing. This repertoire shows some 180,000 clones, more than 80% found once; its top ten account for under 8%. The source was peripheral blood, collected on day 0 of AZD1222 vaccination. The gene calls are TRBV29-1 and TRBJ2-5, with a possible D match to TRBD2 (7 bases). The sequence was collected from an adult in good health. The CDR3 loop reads CSVAKGEGETQYF. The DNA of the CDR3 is TGCAGCGTTGCTAAGGGGGAGGGGGAGACCCAGTACTTC. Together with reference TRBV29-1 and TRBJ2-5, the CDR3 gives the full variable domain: SAVISQKPSRDICQRGTSLTIQCQVDSQVTMMFWYRQQPGQSLTLIATANQGSEATYESGFVIDKFPISRPNLTFSTLTVSNMSPEDSSIYLCSVAKGEGETQYFGPGTRLLVL.